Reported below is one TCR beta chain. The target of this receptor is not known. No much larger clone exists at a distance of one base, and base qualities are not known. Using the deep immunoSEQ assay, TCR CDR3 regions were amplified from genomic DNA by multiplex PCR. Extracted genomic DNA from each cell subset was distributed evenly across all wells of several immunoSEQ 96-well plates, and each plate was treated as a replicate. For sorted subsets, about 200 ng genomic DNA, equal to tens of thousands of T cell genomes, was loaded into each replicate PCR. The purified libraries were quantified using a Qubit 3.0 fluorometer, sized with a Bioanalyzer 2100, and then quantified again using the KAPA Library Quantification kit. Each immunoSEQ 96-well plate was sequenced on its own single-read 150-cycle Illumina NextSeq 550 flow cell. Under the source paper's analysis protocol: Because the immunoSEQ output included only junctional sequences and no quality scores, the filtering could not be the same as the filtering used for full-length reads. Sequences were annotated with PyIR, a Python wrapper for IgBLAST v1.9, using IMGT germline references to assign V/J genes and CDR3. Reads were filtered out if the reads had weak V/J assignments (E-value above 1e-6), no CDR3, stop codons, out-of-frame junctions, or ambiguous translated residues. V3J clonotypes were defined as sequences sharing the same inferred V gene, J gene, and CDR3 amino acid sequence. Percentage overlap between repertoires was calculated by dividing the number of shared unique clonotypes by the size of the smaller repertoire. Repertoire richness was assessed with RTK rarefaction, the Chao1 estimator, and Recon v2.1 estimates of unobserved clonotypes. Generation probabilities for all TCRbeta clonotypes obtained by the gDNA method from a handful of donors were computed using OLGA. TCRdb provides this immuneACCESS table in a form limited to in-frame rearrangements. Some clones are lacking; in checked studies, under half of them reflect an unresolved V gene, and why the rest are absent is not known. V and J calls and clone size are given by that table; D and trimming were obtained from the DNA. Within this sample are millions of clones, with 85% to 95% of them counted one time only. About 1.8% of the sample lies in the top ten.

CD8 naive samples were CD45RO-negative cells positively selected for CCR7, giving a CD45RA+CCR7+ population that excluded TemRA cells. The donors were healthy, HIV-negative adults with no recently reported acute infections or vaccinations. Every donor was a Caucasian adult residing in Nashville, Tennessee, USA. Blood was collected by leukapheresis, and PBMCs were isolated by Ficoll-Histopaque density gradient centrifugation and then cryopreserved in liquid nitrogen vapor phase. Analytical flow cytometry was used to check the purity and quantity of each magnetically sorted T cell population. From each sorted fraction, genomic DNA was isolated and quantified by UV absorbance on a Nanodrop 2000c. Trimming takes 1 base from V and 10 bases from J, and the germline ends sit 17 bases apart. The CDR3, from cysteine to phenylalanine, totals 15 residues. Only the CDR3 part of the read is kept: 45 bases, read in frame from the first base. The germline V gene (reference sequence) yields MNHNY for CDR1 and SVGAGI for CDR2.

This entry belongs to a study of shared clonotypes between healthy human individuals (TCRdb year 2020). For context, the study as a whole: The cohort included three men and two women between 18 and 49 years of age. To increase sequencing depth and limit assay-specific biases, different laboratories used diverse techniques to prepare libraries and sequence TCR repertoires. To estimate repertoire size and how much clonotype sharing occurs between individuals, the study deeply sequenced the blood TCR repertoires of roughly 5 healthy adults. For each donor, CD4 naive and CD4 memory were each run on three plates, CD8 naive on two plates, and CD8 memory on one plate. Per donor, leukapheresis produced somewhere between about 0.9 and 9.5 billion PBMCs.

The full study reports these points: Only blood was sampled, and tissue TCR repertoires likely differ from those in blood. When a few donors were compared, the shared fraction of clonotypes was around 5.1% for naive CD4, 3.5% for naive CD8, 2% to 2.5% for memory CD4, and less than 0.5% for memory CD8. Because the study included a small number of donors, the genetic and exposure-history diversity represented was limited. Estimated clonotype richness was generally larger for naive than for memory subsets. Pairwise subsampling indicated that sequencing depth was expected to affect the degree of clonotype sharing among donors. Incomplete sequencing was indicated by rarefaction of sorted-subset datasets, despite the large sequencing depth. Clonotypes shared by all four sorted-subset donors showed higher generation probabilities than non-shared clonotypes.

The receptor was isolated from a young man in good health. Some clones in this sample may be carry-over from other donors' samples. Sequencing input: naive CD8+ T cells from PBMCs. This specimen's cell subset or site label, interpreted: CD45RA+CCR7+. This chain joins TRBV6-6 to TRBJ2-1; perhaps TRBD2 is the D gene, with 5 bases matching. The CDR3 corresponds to CASSYLAHPDSEQFF. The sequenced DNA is TGTGCCAGCAGTTACTTAGCGCACCCCGATTCGGAGCAGTTCTTC.